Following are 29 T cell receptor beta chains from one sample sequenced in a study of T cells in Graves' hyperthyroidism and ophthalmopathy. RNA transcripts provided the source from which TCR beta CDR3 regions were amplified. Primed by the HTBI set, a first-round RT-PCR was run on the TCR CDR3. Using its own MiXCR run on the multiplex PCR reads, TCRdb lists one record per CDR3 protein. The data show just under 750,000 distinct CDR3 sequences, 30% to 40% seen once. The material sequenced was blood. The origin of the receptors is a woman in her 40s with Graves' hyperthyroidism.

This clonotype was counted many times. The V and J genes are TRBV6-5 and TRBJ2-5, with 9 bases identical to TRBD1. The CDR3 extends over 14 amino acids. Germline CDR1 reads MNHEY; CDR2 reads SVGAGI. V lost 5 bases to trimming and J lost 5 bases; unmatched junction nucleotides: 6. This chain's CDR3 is CASSNRQGGETQYF. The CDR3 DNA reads TGTGCCAGCAGTAACCGACAGGGGGGCGAGACCCAGTACTTC.

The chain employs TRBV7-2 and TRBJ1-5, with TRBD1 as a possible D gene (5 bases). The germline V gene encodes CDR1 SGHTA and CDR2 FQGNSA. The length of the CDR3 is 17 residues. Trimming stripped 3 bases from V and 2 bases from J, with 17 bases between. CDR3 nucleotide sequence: TGTGCCAGCAGCTTGAAAGGGTCTAGAGGGGGCAATCAGCCCCAGCATTTT. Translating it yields CASSLKGSRGGNQPQHF.

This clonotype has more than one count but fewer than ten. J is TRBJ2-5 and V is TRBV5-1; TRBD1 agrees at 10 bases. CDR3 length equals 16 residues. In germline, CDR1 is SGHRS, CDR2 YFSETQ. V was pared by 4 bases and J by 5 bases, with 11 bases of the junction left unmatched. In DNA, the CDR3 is TGCGCCAGCAGCCTGACAGGGGGCGACCACCCGGAGACCCAGTACTTC. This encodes CASSLTGGDHPETQYF.

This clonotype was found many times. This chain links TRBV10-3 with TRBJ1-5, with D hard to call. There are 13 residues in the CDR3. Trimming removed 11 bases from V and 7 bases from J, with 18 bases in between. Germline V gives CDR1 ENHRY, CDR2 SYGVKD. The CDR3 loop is CASSREVDQPQHF. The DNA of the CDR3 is TGTGCCTCATCTCGTGAAGTCGACCAGCCCCAGCATTTT.

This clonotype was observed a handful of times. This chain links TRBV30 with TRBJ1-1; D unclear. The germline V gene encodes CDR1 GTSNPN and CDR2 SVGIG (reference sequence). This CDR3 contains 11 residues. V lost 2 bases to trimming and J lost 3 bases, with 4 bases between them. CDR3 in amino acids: CAWSLHTEAFF. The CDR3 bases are TGTGCCTGGAGTCTCCACACTGAAGCTTTCTTT. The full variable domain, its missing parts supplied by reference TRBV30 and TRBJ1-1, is SQTIHQWPATLVQPVGSPLSLECTVEGTSNPNLYWYRQAAGRGLQLLFYSVGIGQISSEVPQNLSASRPQDRQFILSSKKLLLSDSGFYLCAWSLHTEAFFGQGTRLTVV.

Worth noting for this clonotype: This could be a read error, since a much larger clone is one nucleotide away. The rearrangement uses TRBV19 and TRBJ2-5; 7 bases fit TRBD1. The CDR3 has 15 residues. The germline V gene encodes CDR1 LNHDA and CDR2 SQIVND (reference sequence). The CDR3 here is CTSSIGGSYQETQYF. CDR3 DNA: TGTACCAGTAGTATAGGGGGCTCTTACCAAGAGACCCAGTACTTC.

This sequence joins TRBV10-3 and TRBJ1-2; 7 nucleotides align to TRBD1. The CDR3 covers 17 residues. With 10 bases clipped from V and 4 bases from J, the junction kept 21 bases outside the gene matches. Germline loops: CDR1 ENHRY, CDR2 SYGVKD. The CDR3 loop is CASKITGPGTAFYGYTF. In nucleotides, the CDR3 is TGTGCCAGCAAAATCACCGGACCCGGGACAGCCTTCTATGGCTACACCTTC.

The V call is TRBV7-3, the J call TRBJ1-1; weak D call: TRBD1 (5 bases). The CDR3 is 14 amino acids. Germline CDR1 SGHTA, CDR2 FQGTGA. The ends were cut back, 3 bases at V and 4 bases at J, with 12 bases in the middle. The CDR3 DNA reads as TGTGCCAGCAGCTTGGGGGAATGGAGCACTGAAGCTTTCTTT. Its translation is CASSLGEWSTEAFF.

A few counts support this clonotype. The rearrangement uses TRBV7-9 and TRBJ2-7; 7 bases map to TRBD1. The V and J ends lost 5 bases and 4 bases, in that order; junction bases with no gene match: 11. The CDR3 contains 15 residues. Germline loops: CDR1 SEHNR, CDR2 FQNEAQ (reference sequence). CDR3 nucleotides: TGTGCCAGCAGCCTCGCCGGGACAGCGACGTACGAGCAGTACTTC. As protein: CASSLAGTATYEQYF.

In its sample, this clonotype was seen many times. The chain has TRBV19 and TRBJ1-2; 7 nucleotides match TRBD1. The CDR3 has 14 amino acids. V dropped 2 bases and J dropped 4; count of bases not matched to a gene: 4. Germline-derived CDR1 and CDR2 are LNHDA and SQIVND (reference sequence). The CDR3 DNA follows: TGTGCCAGTAGTATAAGGACAGGTCCCTATGGCTACACCTTC. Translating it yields CASSIRTGPYGYTF.

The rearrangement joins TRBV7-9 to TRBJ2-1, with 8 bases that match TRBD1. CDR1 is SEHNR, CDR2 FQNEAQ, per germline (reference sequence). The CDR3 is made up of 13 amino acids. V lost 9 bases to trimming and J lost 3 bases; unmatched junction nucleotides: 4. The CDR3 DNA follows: TGTGCCAGGGGACAGGAAAACTACAATGAGCAGTTCTTC. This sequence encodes CARGQENYNEQFF.

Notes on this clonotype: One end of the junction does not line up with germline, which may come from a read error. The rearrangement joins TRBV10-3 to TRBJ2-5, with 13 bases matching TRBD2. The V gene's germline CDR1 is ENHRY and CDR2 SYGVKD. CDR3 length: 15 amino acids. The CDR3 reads CASSRTSGSSKTQYF. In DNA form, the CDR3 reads TGTGCCAGCAGTCGGACTAGCGGGAGTTCTAAGACCCAGTACTTC.

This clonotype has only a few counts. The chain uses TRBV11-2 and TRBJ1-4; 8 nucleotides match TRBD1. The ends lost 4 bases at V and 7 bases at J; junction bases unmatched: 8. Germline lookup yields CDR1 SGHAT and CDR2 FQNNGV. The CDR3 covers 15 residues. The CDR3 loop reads CASSSRGRGGEKLFF. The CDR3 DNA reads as TGTGCCAGCAGCTCCAGGGGGCGTGGGGGTGAAAAACTGTTTTTT.

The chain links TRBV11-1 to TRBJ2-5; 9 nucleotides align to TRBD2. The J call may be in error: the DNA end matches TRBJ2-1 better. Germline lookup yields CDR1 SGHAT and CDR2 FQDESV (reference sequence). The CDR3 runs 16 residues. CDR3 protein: CASSPRGGDNYNEQFF. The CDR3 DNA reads TGTGCCAGCAGCCCTCGCGGGGGGGATAACTACAATGAGCAGTTCTTC.

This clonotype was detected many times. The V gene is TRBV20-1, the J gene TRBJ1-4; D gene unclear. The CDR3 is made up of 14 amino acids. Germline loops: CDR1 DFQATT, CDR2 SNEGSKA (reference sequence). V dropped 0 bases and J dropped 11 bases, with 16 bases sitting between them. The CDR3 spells CSARDRGSWTKLFF. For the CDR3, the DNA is TGCAGTGCTAGAGATCGAGGATCGTGGACCAAACTGTTTTTT.

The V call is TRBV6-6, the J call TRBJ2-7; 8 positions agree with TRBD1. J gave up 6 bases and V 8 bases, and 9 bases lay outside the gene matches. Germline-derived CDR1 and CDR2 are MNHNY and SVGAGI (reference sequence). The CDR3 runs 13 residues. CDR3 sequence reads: CASARTGSLEQYF. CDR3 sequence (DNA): TGTGCCAGCGCCCGGACAGGGAGTCTCGAGCAGTACTTC.

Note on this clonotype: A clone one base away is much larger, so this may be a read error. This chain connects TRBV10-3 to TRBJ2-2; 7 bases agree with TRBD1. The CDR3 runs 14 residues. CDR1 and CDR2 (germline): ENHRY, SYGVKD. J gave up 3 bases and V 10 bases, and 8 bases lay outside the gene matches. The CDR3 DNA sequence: TGTGCCACCAGGGGGTTAATAGACACCGGGGAGCTGTTTTTT. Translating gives CATRGLIDTGELFF.

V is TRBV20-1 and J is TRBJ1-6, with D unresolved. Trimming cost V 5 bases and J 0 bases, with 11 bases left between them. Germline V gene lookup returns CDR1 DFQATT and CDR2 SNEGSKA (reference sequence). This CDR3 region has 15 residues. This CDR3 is CSAGTGSSYNSPLHF. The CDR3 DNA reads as TGCAGTGCTGGAACGGGTAGCTCCTATAATTCACCCCTCCACTTT.

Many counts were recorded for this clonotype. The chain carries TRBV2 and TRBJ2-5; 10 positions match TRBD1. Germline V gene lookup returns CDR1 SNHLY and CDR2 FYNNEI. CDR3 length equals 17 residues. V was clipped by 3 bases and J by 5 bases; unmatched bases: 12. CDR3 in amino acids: CASSDHGTGALGETQYF. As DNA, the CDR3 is TGTGCCAGCAGTGATCATGGGACAGGGGCCCTCGGTGAGACCCAGTACTTC.

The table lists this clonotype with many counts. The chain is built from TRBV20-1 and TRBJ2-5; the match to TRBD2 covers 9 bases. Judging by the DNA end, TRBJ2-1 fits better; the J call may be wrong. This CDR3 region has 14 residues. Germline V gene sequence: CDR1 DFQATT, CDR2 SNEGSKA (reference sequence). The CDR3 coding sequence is TGCAGTGCTAGAGGCCTAGCGGGAACGAATGAGCAGTTCTTC. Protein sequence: CSARGLAGTNEQFF.

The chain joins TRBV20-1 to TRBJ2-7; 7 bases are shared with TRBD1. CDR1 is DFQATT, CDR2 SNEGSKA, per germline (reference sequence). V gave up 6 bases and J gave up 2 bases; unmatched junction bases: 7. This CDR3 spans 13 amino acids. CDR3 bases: TGCAGTGCCCGGACAGGCAGTACCTACGAGCAGTACTTC. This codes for CSARTGSTYEQYF.

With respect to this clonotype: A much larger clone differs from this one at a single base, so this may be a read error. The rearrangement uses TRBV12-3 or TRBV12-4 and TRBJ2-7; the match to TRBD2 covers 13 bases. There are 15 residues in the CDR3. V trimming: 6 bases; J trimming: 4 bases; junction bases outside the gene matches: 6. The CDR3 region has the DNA TGTGCCAGCAGCCACACTAGCGGGAGGGCTTACGAGCAGTACTTC. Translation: CASSHTSGRAYEQYF.

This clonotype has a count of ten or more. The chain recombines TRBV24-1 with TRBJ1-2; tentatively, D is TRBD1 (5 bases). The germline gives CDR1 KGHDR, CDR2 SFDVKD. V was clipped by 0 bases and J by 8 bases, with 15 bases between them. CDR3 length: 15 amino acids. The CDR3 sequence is CATSDLNRGQWGYTF. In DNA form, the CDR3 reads TGTGCCACCAGTGATTTGAATCGAGGACAATGGGGCTACACCTTC.

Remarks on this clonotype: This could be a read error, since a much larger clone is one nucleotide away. CDR3 protein: CASSQRGYERYF. For the CDR3, the DNA is TGCGCCAGCAGCCAAAGGGGGTACGAGCGGTACTTC. The V gene is TRBV4-1, the J gene TRBJ2-7; weak D call: TRBD1 (6 bases). CDR1 and CDR2 (germline): MGHRA, YSYEKL. The CDR3 has 12 amino acids.

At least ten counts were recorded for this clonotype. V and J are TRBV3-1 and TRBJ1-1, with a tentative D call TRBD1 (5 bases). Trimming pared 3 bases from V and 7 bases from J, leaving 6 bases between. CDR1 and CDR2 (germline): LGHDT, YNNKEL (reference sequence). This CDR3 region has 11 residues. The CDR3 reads CASSHDSEAFF. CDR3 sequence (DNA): TGTGCCAGCAGCCACGACAGTGAAGCTTTCTTT.

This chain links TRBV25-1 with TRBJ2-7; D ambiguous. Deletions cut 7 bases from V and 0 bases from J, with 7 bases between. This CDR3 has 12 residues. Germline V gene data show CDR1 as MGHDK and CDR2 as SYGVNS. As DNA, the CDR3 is TGTGCCAGCATCCCGAGCTCCTACGAGCAGTACTTC. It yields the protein CASIPSSYEQYF.

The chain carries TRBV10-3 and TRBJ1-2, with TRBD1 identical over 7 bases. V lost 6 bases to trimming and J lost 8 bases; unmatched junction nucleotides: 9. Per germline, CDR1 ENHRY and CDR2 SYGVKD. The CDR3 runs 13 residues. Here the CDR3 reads CAIRETGDDGYTF. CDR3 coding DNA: TGTGCCATCAGGGAAACAGGGGATGACGGCTACACCTTC.

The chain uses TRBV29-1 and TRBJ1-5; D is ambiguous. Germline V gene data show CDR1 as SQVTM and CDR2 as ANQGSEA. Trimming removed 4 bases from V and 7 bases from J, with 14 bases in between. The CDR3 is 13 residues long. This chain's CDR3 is CSVVGSFGQPQHF. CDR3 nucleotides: TGCAGCGTTGTTGGGTCATTTGGCCAGCCCCAGCATTTT.

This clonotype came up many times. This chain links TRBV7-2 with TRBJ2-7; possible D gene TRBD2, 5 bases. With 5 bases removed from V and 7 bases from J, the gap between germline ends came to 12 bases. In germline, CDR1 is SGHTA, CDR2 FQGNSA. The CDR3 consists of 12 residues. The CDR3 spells CASSPRTGEQYF. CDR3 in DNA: TGTGCCAGCAGCCCAAGGACGGGGGAGCAGTACTTC.